The rows below give T cell receptor beta chains drawn from one sample of a study of cytomegalovirus exposure and HLA in healthy donors. The repertoire was sequenced with immunoSEQ multiplex PCR; TCRdb's copy has only in-frame clones and lacks some. The sample includes hundreds of thousands of clones, roughly 88% of them seen just once. What was sequenced was PBMCs. The receptors here all came from a woman under 30 in good health and CMV-seronegative. Each CDR3 is given with its conserved first and last residue.

TRBJ1-2,TRBV9,CASEDIGYGYTF
TRBJ1-1,TRBV2,CASKGQDNTEAFF
TRBJ2-7,TRBV19,CASSTIAGEDEQYF
TRBJ2-7,TRBV4-3,CASSQGQETYEQYF
TRBJ1-1,TRBV9,CASSVADRGESFF
TRBJ2-2,TRBV7-2,CASSSSLAQNTGELFF
TRBJ1-5,TRBV30,CAWSPRGNQPQHF
TRBJ2-2,TRBV29-1,CSVVRGNTGELFF
TRBJ2-2,TRBV27,CASSFGTGGTGELFF
TRBJ1-5,TRBV7-2,CASSATGTGYGQPQHF
TRBJ2-7,TRBV6-1,CASLLAGGGYEQYF
TRBJ2-7,TRBV2,CASRSAGLYEQYF
TRBJ1-5,TRBV28,CASREDRGYQPQHF
TRBJ1-5,TRBV5-6,CASSSGTGSYSNQPQHF
TRBJ1-2,TRBV25-1,CASSGPTGNYGYTF
TRBJ2-6,TRBV5-1,CASSRTTGLSGANVLTF
TRBJ2-7,TRBV27,CASSYKWDSTYEQYF
TRBJ2-3,TRBV28,CASSLRLADSTDTQYF
TRBJ1-1,TRBV5-1,CASSLGRGLGNTEAFF
TRBJ1-3,TRBV29-1,CSVTGPNSGNTIYF